Listed below are T cell receptor beta chains from one sample, sequenced in a study of response to subunit inactivated influenza vaccine. One entry per CDR3 protein, called by TCRdb with MiXCR from the RT-PCR reads. The table includes 650,000 to 800,000 distinct CDR3 sequences, 11% to 15% detected once. The sample was PBMCs from blood, taken around 15 days before vaccination. These receptors originate from a man between 45 and 60 years old who received an inactivated influenza vaccine. The CDR3 runs from the conserved cysteine through the conserved F or W. A D gene is named only where the DNA matches it firmly. Rows may omit the clone size; those that give it use once, few, many or a size class.

DNA	CDR3	size	D	V	J
TGTGCCAGCAGTTATTTGGGACCCAATGAGCAGTTCTTC	CASSYLGPNEQFF	.	.	TRBV6-2/TRBV6-3	TRBJ2-1
TGTGCCAGCAGCTTAGTGTCGGGCAAGCGCAATGAGCAGTTCTTC	CASSLVSGKRNEQFF	.	.	TRBV11-2	TRBJ2-1
TGCAGCCCAACCTCAATGACAGATACGCAGTATTTT	CSPTSMTDTQYF	.	.	TRBV29-1	TRBJ2-3
TGCAGTGCTGTGGGACAGGGGAGCTCCTACGAGCAGTACTTC	CSAVGQGSSYEQYF	few	TRBD1	TRBV20-1	TRBJ2-7
TGTGCCAGCAGTTACAGGGGCCAACGCACAGATACGCAGTATTTT	CASSYRGQRTDTQYF	few	.	TRBV6-5	TRBJ2-3
TGTGCCAGCAGCCCCCGAGTAAGGGCGGGGGAGCAGTACTTC	CASSPRVRAGEQYF	few	.	TRBV7-8	TRBJ2-7
TGTGCCAGCAGTGAACAGGGGCGCAATCAGCCCCAGCATTTT	CASSEQGRNQPQHF	.	TRBD1	TRBV6-4	TRBJ1-5
TGCGCCAGCAGCCAAGAAGGTGTCAGCACGAACACTGAAGCTTTCTTT	CASSQEGVSTNTEAFF	few	.	TRBV4-3	TRBJ1-1
TGCAGTGCTAGAGCCCGGGGGGGGGCCGTCGATGAGCAGTTCTTC	CSARARGGAVDEQFF	once	TRBD2	TRBV20-1	TRBJ2-1
TGTGCCATTTCCCCTTATACTAGCGGGGGGCGCAGCTACGAGCAGTACTTC	CAISPYTSGGRSYEQYF	many	TRBD2	TRBV10-3	TRBJ2-7
TGCGCCAGCAGCTTGGCCGGGCAGGGTCTACAAGAGACCCAGTACTTC	CASSLAGQGLQETQYF	few	.	TRBV5-1	TRBJ2-5
TGTGCCAGCAGTAAAAAAAATGTAGCGGGAATCTCCTACGAGCAGTACTTC	CASSKKNVAGISYEQYF	.	TRBD2	TRBV6-2/TRBV6-3	TRBJ2-7
TGCAGTGCTAGAGCAGGGAGCAGCTCTGGAAACACCATATATTTT	CSARAGSSSGNTIYF	few	.	TRBV20-1	TRBJ1-3
TGTGCCAGCAGTGAAACTGGGTTCTACAAAAACATTCAGTACTTC	CASSETGFYKNIQYF	few	.	TRBV25-1	TRBJ2-4
TGCGCCAGCAGCTTGGCCGGATCACCAGAGACCCAGTACTTC	CASSLAGSPETQYF	.	.	TRBV5-1	TRBJ2-5
TGTGCCAGCAGCAGGGACAACACTGAAGCTTTCTTT	CASSRDNTEAFF	.	.	TRBV7-9	TRBJ1-1
TGTGCCAGCAGTTACGACAGGGCAATCAGGAGCCGTGAGCAGTTCTTC	CASSYDRAIRSREQFF	.	TRBD1	TRBV7-2	TRBJ2-1
TGCAGCGTTGAAACTCGGACTAGGGGTAACGAGCAGTACTTC	CSVETRTRGNEQYF	few	TRBD2	TRBV29-1	TRBJ2-7
.	CASSKVAGGIPDTQYF	few	.	TRBV21-1	TRBJ2-3
TGCGCCAGCAGCTTACAACGGAGACAAGAGACCCAGTACTTC	CASSLQRRQETQYF	.	.	TRBV5-1	TRBJ2-5
TGCAGTGCTTCCCGGCCCCCGGGGAGTATCTTC	CSASRPPGSIF	.	.	TRBV20-1	TRBJ2-1
TGTGCCACCAGCAGAATGTCGTCTAACTCCTACGAGCAGTACTTC	CATSRMSSNSYEQYF	once	.	TRBV15	TRBJ2-7
TGTGCCAGCAGTCTACCCTTGGGGGCGGGAAACATTCAGTACTTC	CASSLPLGAGNIQYF	.	.	TRBV28	TRBJ2-4
TGTGCCAGCAGTGAACAGGGCTTGGGCAATCAGCCCCAGCATTTT	CASSEQGLGNQPQHF	.	.	TRBV11-2	TRBJ1-5
TGTGCCAGCAGTGAAGCGCTTGGGTGGGATACTGGGGCCAACGTCCTGACTTTC	CASSEALGWDTGANVLTF	few	.	TRBV2	TRBJ2-6
TGTGCCAGCAGCTTATATGAGGGGCTGCCCGGGACCCAGTACTTC	CASSLYEGLPGTQYF	.	.	TRBV7-2	TRBJ2-5
TGCGCCAGCAGCCAACTGGACAGGGGGCAAGGCTACACCTTC	CASSQLDRGQGYTF	.	TRBD1	TRBV4-1	TRBJ1-2
TGTGCCAGCAGTTACTTCGAGGGAGAGCAGTTCTTC	CASSYFEGEQFF	few	.	TRBV6-2/TRBV6-3	TRBJ2-1
TGTGCCAGCAGTTTAATTCCGCGGATGTCTGGGGCCAACGTCCTGACTTTC	CASSLIPRMSGANVLTF	.	.	TRBV27	TRBJ2-6
TGTGCCGGCAGCCCGGGACAGGGGGGAGACGCCGGGGAGCTGTTTTTT	CAGSPGQGGDAGELFF	.	TRBD1	TRBV3-1	TRBJ2-2
TGTGCCAGCAGCTCTACACCTTACGGGGGCGCCGGGGAGCTGTTTTTT	CASSSTPYGGAGELFF	few	.	TRBV5-6	TRBJ2-2
TGCAGTGCTAGAGACCCTCGAGAGACCCAGTACTTC	CSARDPRETQYF	.	.	TRBV20-1	TRBJ2-5
TGTGCCAGCAGCTTAGAACGGGTGGTCGGTGGCTACACCTTC	CASSLERVVGGYTF	few	.	TRBV7-2	TRBJ1-2
TGCAGTGCGAGAGGACGGTATACGCAGTATTTT	CSARGRYTQYF	.	.	TRBV20-1	TRBJ2-3
TGTGCCAGCAGTAAGGACGGGACCTATGGCTACACCTTC	CASSKDGTYGYTF	few	.	TRBV6-4	TRBJ1-2
TGTGCCAGCAGTGGGCTGGGGAATGAGCAGTTCTTC	CASSGLGNEQFF	.	.	TRBV6-2/TRBV6-3	TRBJ2-1
TGTGCCAGCAGTCCGGACCCAGATACGCAGTATTTT	CASSPDPDTQYF	.	.	TRBV12-3/TRBV12-4	TRBJ2-3
TGTGCCAGCAGTTATTTGGCCGGGGAGCTGTTTTTT	CASSYLAGELFF	many	.	TRBV6-1	TRBJ2-2
TGCGCCAGCAGCTTTTTATACGACTCTAATTCACCCCTCCACTTT	CASSFLYDSNSPLHF	.	.	TRBV5-1	TRBJ1-6
TGTGCCAGCAGCTTAGTACAGTGGGGGGGAAATGAGCAGTTCTTC	CASSLVQWGGNEQFF	many	TRBD2	TRBV11-2	TRBJ2-1
TGTGCCAGCAGTTTATCATTTTGGCAAGAGACCCAGTACTTC	CASSLSFWQETQYF	.	.	TRBV12-3/TRBV12-4	TRBJ2-5
TGTGCCAGCACCCTGACTAGCGGGATTCGAAATGAGCAGTTCTTC	CASTLTSGIRNEQFF	many	TRBD2	TRBV12-3/TRBV12-4	TRBJ2-1
TGTGCTAGTGGCCCTGCCGGGACAGGGCTGGGTACGCAGTATTTT	CASGPAGTGLGTQYF	few	TRBD1	TRBV12-5	TRBJ2-3
TGCGCCAGCAGCCAAGAGTCGAGCGTGGGCGATACGCAGTATTTT	CASSQESSVGDTQYF	.	.	TRBV4-3	TRBJ2-3
TGTGCCAGCAGCCGTAGAACCCCGGAGACCCAGTACTTC	CASSRRTPETQYF	many	.	TRBV28	TRBJ2-5
TGTGCCAGCAGCCAAGATAAAAGGATCGACACCGGGGAGCTGTTTTTT	CASSQDKRIDTGELFF	.	.	TRBV4-2	TRBJ2-2
TGTGCCAGTAGTTTTCCGGGATGCGGCACTGAAGCTTTCTTT	CASSFPGCGTEAFF	.	.	TRBV19	TRBJ1-1
TGTGCCAGCAGCGTAGGGACTAGCGGGGAGTACGAGCAGTACTTC	CASSVGTSGEYEQYF	.	TRBD2	TRBV9	TRBJ2-7
TGTGCCAGCAGCTTAGGCCGGAGGGCCCAGTACTTC	CASSLGRRAQYF	.	.	TRBV7-8	TRBJ2-5
TGCAGCGTTGAAGATGGAACCCTTCTCCAAGAGACCCAGTACTTC	CSVEDGTLLQETQYF	.	.	TRBV29-1	TRBJ2-5
TGTGCCAGCAGGGAAGCCGCAGGGGGCTGGAAGCAGTACTTC	CASREAAGGWKQYF	many	TRBD1	TRBV12-3/TRBV12-4	TRBJ2-7